Here is one TCR beta chain with its context. Its target is unknown. TCRdb re-analysed the 5' RACE reads in MiXCR, keeping a single row per CDR3 protein. Of 1.5 million or so distinct CDR3 sequences in the sample, about 30% were seen once. Trimming shortened V by 0 bases and J by 0 bases, and 8 bases separated the two germline ends. The germline V gene encodes CDR1 MNHNY and CDR2 SVGAGI (reference sequence). There are 16 residues in the CDR3. This sample was taken from a study of identical twins. Findings and caveats of the study: The models systematically underestimated how much out-of-frame TCR alpha was shared in monozygotic twins. Reduced insertions were recorded for abundant cord blood beta clonotypes, with no such pattern in memory repertoires. Twins' surplus sharing was weaker for beta out-of-frame sequences. There is a chance that invariant MAIT and iNKT cells partially muddied zero-insertion analyses.

The clonotype comes from a newborn girl in good health. The sequenced material came from cord blood. The genes are TRBV6-6 and TRBJ2-2; no clear D gene. Written as DNA, the CDR3 is TGTGCCAGCAGTTACTCGTACAGATCGAACACCGGGGAGCTGTTTTTT. It is translated as CASSYSYRSNTGELFF.